The clone carrying this T cell receptor beta chain came up a few times. Its antigen remains unidentified. V dropped 0 bases and J dropped 2 bases, with 8 bases sitting between them. Germline CDR1 and CDR2: SGHNT and YYREEE (reference sequence). CDR3 length: 14 residues. Treatment defined: roughly 10-day PBMC culture with coronavirus spike peptide pools or control peptides (ViraFEST assay). This sample is drawn from a study of vaccination and CD4 T cells after COVID-19. At the level of the study: The convalescents included six males and four females, and among them two were Hispanic while seven were Caucasian. The authors used overlapping spike peptides from SARS-CoV-2, HCoV-NL63, HCoV-OC43 and HCoV-229E to stimulate cells. Overall study results and limits: For convalescent patients, a median around 90% of reactive clones surfaced exclusively after vaccination. From a median of roughly 21 to 40, SARS-CoV-2-reactive clonotypes increased, though not significantly.

Sequenced with the Oncomine TCR Beta short-read assay was DNA taken from cultured CD4+ T cells. TCRdb re-called the PCR reads through MiXCR, storing one row per CDR3 protein. The table has under 11,000 distinct CDR3 sequences, 44% seen once. The clonotype was recovered from a human donor who had recovered from COVID-19. The chain links TRBV5-4 to TRBJ1-2; D gene unclear. Material: CD4+ T cells from blood, cultured in vitro. CDR3 sequence reads: CASSLARENYGYTF. DNA of the CDR3: TGTGCCAGCAGCTTGGCTAGGGAAAACTATGGCTACACCTTC. Complete variable domain (other parts from reference TRBV5-4 and TRBJ1-2): ETGVTQSPTHLIKTRGQQVTLRCSSQSGHNTVSWYQQALGQGPQFIFQYYREEENGRGNFPPRFSGLQFPNYSSELNVNALELDDSALYLCASSLARENYGYTFGSGTRLTVV.